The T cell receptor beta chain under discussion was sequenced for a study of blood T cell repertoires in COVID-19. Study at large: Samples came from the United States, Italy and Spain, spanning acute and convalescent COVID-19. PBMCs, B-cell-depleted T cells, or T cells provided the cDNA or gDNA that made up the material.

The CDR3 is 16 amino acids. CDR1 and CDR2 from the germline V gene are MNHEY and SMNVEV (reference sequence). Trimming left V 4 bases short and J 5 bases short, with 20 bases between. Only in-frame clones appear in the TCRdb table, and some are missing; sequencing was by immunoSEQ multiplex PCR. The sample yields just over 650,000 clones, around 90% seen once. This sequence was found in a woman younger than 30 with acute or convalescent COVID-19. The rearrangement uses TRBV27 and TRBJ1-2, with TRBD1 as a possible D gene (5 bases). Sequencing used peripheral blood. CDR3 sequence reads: CASSSNLYRILYGYTF. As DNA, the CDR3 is TGTGCCAGCAGTTCCAACTTATACAGGATCCTATATGGCTACACCTTC.